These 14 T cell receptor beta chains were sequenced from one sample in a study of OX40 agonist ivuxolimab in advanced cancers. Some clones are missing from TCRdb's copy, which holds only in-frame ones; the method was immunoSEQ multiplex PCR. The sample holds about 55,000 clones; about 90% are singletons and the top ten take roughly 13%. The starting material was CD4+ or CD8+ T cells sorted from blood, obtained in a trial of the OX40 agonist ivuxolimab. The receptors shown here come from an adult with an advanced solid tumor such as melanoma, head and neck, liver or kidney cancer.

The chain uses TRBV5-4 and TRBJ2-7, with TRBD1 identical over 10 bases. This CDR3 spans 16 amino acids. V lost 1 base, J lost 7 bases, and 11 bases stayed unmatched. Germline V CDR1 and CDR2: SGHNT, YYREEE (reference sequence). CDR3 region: CASSLIFGTGAGEQYF. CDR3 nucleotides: TGTGCCAGCAGCTTGATTTTCGGGACAGGGGCTGGGGAGCAGTACTTC. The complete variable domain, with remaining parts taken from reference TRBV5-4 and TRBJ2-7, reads ETGVTQSPTHLIKTRGQQVTLRCSSQSGHNTVSWYQQALGQGPQFIFQYYREEENGRGNFPPRFSGLQFPNYSSELNVNALELDDSALYLCASSLIFGTGAGEQYFGPGTRLTVT.

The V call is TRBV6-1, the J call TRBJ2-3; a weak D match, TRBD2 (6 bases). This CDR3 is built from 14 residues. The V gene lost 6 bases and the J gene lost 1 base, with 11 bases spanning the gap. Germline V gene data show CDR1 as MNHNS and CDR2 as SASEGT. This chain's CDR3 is CASREWGGTDTQYF. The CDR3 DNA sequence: TGTGCCAGCAGAGAGTGGGGGGGCACAGATACGCAGTATTTT.

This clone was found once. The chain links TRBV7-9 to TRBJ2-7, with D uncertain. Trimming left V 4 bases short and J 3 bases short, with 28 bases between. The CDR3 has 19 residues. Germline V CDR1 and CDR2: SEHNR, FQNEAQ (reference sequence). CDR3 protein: CASSSSNRPEKPNIYEQYF. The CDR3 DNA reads TGTGCCAGCAGCTCCTCCAACCGTCCCGAGAAACCTAATATCTACGAGCAGTACTTC.

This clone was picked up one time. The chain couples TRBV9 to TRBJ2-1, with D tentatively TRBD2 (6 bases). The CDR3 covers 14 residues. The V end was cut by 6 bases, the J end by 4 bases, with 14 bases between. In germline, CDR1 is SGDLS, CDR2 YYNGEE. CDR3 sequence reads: CASTPGGGYNEQFF. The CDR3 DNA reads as TGTGCCAGCACCCCTGGTGGGGGGTACAATGAGCAGTTCTTC.

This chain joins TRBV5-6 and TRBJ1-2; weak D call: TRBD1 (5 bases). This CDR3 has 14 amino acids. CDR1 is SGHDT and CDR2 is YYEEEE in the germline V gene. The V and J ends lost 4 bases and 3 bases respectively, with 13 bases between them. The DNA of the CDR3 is TGTGCCAGCAGCCCAGGGTACAATGACTATGGCTACACCTTC. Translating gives CASSPGYNDYGYTF.

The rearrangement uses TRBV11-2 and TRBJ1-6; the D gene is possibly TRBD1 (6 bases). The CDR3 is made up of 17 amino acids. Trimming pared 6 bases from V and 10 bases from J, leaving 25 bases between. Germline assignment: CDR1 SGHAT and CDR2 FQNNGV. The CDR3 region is CASRKIREGGSGSPLHF. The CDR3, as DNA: TGTGCCAGCAGGAAAATTAGGGAGGGGGGTTCAGGATCACCCCTCCACTTT.

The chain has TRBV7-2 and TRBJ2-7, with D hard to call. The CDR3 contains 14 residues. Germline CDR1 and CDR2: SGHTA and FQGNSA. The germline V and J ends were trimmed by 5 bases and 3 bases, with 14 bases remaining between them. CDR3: CASSRLGAGYEQYF. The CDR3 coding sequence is TGTGCCAGCAGCCGGCTTGGCGCTGGCTACGAGCAGTACTTC.

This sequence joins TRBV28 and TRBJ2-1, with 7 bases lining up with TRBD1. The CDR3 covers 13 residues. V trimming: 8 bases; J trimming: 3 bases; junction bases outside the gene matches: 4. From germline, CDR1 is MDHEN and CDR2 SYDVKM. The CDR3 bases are TGTGCCAGCGGGTGGACAGGCTACAATGAGCAGTTCTTC. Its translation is CASGWTGYNEQFF.

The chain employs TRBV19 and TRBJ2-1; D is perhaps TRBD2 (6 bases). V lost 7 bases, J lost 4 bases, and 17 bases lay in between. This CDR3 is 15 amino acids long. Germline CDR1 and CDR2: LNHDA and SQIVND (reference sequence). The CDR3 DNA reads TGTGCCAGTAATCCTAGTGGGGGGATTTACAATGAGCAGTTCTTC. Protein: CASNPSGGIYNEQFF.

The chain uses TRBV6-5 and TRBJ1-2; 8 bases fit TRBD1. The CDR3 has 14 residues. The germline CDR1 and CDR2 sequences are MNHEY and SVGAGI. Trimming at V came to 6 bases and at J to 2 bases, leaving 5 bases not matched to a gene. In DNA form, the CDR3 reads TGTGCCAGCAGCCACGGACAGGGAAACTATGGCTACACCTTC. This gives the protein CASSHGQGNYGYTF.

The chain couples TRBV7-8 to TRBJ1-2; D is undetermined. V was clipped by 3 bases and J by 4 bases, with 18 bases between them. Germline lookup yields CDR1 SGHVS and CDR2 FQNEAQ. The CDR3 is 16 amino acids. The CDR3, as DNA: TGTGCCAGCAGCTTCGGGCAGACTGGCAGCGGCTATGGCTACACCTTC. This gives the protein CASSFGQTGSGYGYTF.

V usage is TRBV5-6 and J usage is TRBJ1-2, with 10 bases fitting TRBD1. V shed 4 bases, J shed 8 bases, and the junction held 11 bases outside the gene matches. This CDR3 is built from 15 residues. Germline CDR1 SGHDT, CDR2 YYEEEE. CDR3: CASSLATGTGDGYTF. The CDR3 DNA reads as TGTGCCAGCAGCCTCGCTACTGGGACAGGGGACGGCTACACCTTC.

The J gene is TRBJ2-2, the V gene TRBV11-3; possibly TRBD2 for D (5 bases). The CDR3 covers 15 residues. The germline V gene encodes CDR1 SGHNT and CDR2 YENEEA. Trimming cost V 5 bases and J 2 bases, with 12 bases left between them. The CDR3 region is CASSPRTDNTGELFF. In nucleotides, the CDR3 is TGTGCCAGCAGCCCGCGGACTGATAACACCGGGGAGCTGTTTTTT.

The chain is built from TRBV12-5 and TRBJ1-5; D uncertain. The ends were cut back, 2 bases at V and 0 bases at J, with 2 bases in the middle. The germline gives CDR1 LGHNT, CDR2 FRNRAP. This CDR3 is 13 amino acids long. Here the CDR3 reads CASGLYSNQPQHF. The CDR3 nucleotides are TGTGCTAGTGGTTTGTATAGCAATCAGCCCCAGCATTTT.